Presented here are 25 T cell receptor beta chains from one specimen sequenced in a study of monozygotic twins with inflammatory bowel disease. With the 5' RACE reads reprocessed, TCRdb shows one record per CDR3 protein and no DNA. The sample data list about 380,000 distinct CDR3 sequences. The sequenced sample was blood. The receptor set was obtained from a human donor with ulcerative colitis or Crohn's disease, or a healthy co-twin of an affected twin (not recorded which).

J is TRBJ2-7 and V is TRBV7-2; TCRdb indicates TRBD1, and absent DNA this call remains unverified. The germline V gene has CDR1 SGHTA and CDR2 FQGNSA. CDR3 length: 16 residues. CDR3 sequence: CASSRLTGIGVYEQYF.

This CDR3 is CASSPEGTQYEQYF. The chain is built from TRBV19 and TRBJ2-7; the TCRdb D gene call, TRBD1, has no DNA to confirm it. The germline gives CDR1 LNHDA, CDR2 SQIVND (reference sequence). The CDR3 length is 14 residues.

The CDR3 region is CASTATGTGAAPLHF. J is TRBJ1-6 and V is TRBV19; the TCRdb call, TRBD1, lacks DNA for checking. Germline CDR1 is LNHDA and CDR2 is SQIVND (reference sequence). This CDR3 has 15 residues. The variable domain in full, with the rest retrieved from reference TRBV19 and TRBJ1-6, is DGGITQSPKYLFRKEGQNVTLSCEQNLNHDAMYWYRQDPGQGLRLIYYSQIVNDFQKGDIAEGYSVSREKKESFPLTVTSAQKNPTAFYLCASTATGTGAAPLHFGNGTRLTVT.

The gene calls are TRBV29-1 and TRBJ1-2; TCRdb outputs TRBD1, but without DNA this stays unchecked. The CDR3 runs to 13 residues. CDR1 is SQVTM, CDR2 ANQGSEA, per germline. CDR3 residues: CSASGPDNYGYTF.

The chain's CDR3 is CASSLAVGTSGPNNEQFF. The chain recombines TRBV7-2 with TRBJ2-1; TCRdb gives TRBD2 as the D gene, but with no DNA this cannot be confirmed. The CDR3 has 18 amino acids. CDR1 and CDR2 (germline): SGHTA, FQGNSA.

CDR3 sequence: CASSFFREGEKLFF. This chain uses TRBV12-3 or TRBV12-4 with TRBJ1-4; TCRdb calls TRBD1, which cannot be checked without DNA. The CDR3 length is 14 residues.

The chain couples TRBV29-1 to TRBJ2-7. Germline assignment: CDR1 SQVTM and CDR2 ANQGSEA. CDR3 length equals 12 residues. The CDR3 region is CSVGVRFAEQYF.

The chain joins TRBV12-3 or TRBV12-4 to TRBJ2-7; TCRdb gives TRBD1 as the D gene, but with no DNA this cannot be confirmed. The CDR3 spans 15 residues. The CDR3 is CASRRGTGANYEQYF.

The chain joins TRBV5-1 to TRBJ2-5; the TCRdb call, TRBD1, lacks DNA for checking. Per germline, CDR1 SGHRS and CDR2 YFSETQ. There are 19 residues in the CDR3. This chain's CDR3 is CASSLEANWGRGPQETQYF.

The chain carries TRBV5-1 and TRBJ2-1. The CDR3 sequence is 12 residues long. The germline V gene encodes CDR1 SGHRS and CDR2 YFSETQ. CDR3 region: CASSQESYEQFF.

This chain uses TRBV7-2 with TRBJ2-7; the TRBD1 assignment by TCRdb is unverifiable without DNA. The CDR3 is 15 amino acids. The germline V gene has CDR1 SGHTA and CDR2 FQGNSA. CDR3 region: CASSLPRQGAGEQYF.

The chain carries TRBV18 and TRBJ1-5. Per germline, CDR1 KGHSH and CDR2 LQKENI. CDR3 length: 13 residues. The CDR3: CASSQQGNQPQHF.

The V and J genes are TRBV7-2 and TRBJ2-4; TCRdb calls TRBD1, which cannot be checked without DNA. The CDR3 is 15 residues long. CDR1 SGHTA and CDR2 FQGNSA come from the germline V gene. The CDR3 spells CASSLEGAVKNIQYF.

The rearrangement joins TRBV6-2 or TRBV6-3 to TRBJ2-7; the TRBD1 assignment by TCRdb is unverifiable without DNA. The CDR3 is 12 amino acids. The germline V gene encodes CDR1 MNHEY and CDR2 SVGEGT. The CDR3 region is CASGDRVDEQYF.

V gene TRBV6-2 or TRBV6-3 combines with J gene TRBJ2-7. Germline V gene sequence: CDR1 MNHEY, CDR2 SVGEGT. The CDR3 contains 13 residues. The CDR3 is CASSHPTGYEQYF.

The chain employs TRBV18 and TRBJ2-7. Germline V gene sequence: CDR1 KGHSH, CDR2 LQKENI. The CDR3 spans 14 residues. CDR3: CASSLTGTQYEQYF.

This rearrangement joins TRBV7-2 to TRBJ1-1. This CDR3 spans 14 amino acids. Germline CDR1 and CDR2: SGHTA and FQGNSA. The CDR3: CASSFWGSGTEAFF.

This chain links TRBV4-1 with TRBJ1-3; TCRdb names TRBD1, which stays unverified in the absence of DNA. Germline V gene sequence: CDR1 MGHRA, CDR2 YSYEKL. The CDR3 extends over 17 amino acids. CDR3 region: CASSQPFDRGSGNTIYF.

The chain recombines TRBV5-6 with TRBJ1-3; without DNA, the TCRdb call of TRBD1 cannot be checked. Germline lookup yields CDR1 SGHDT and CDR2 YYEEEE. The CDR3 runs 15 residues. The CDR3 spells CASSAPQTSGNTIYF.

This chain links TRBV20-1 with TRBJ1-1; TCRdb proposes TRBD1, but this gene call is untestable without DNA. CDR1 is DFQATT and CDR2 is SNEGSKA in the germline V gene (reference sequence). The CDR3 totals 15 residues. The CDR3 sequence: CSLPRGLGVNTEAFF.

The rearrangement uses TRBV20-1 and TRBJ2-3; TCRdb lists TRBD2, though no DNA is available to test this call. Looked up from germline, CDR1 is DFQATT and CDR2 is SNEGSKA (reference sequence). This CDR3 spans 15 amino acids. CDR3 amino acids: CSAGLAGLSTDTQYF.

The chain employs TRBV5-1 and TRBJ1-2; without DNA, the TCRdb call of TRBD1 cannot be checked. Germline V gene data show CDR1 as SGHRS and CDR2 as YFSETQ. The length of the CDR3 is 14 residues. CDR3 sequence reads: CASSPRGQGTGYTF.

This chain connects TRBV4-2 to TRBJ2-3; TCRdb designates TRBD2, a call that cannot be tested without DNA. CDR3 length: 14 amino acids. The germline CDR1 and CDR2 sequences are LGHNA and YNFKEQ. CDR3 in amino acids: CASSTGLLTDTQYF.

The gene calls are TRBV7-2 and TRBJ2-7. The CDR3 consists of 11 residues. From germline, CDR1 is SGHTA and CDR2 FQGNSA. The CDR3 sequence is CASSVSYEQYF.

The gene calls are TRBV19 and TRBJ2-1; without DNA, the TCRdb call of TRBD2 cannot be checked. The germline gives CDR1 LNHDA, CDR2 SQIVND (reference sequence). This CDR3 is 15 amino acids long. CDR3 amino acids: CASSRGYSSPNEQFF.